This record concerns one T cell receptor (beta chain) sequence. The data were obtained in a study of blood T cell repertoires in COVID-19. V gave up 7 bases and J gave up 0 bases, with 12 bases separating them. The CDR3 runs 15 residues. CDR1 MNHNY and CDR2 SVGAGI come from the germline V gene (reference sequence). Assay: immunoSEQ multiplex PCR; the TCRdb copy retains only in-frame clones and omits some. Of 160,000 or so clones listed, 90% are singletons. Material for sequencing was peripheral blood. This clonotype was sampled from a man aged 60 to 69 with active or convalescent COVID-19. The chain links TRBV6-6 to TRBJ2-2, with a tentative D call TRBD1 (6 bases). CDR3 sequence (DNA): TGTGCCAGCACTCCGGGACATTCGAACACCGGGGAGCTGTTTTTT. Translated: CASTPGHSNTGELFF.